A single sample gave rise to the 29 T cell receptor beta chains below, sequenced in a study of T cell changes during pregnancy in multiple sclerosis. The data were produced by immunoSEQ multiplex PCR, yet TCRdb's version contains in-frame clones alone and is incomplete. Among roughly 46,000 clones listed, 94% were seen once. The sequences come from CD8+ T cells from peripheral blood mononuclear cells, collected in the first trimester of pregnancy. The receptor set was obtained from a female donor with multiple sclerosis, enrolled in a pregnancy study.

The chain carries TRBV6-6 and TRBJ2-7, with TRBD2 matching over 11 bases. The V and J ends lost 7 bases and 1 base, in that order; junction bases with no gene match: 3. This CDR3 comprises 14 residues. Germline V gene sequence: CDR1 MNHNY, CDR2 SVGAGI (reference sequence). The CDR3 DNA reads as TGTGCCAGCAATCTAGCGGGGGGATCCTACGAGCAGTACTTC. This gives the protein CASNLAGGSYEQYF.

This chain connects TRBV29-1 to TRBJ2-3; 8 nucleotides match TRBD2. The CDR3 sequence is 13 residues long. Germline CDR1 reads SQVTM; CDR2 reads ANQGSEA. V lost 7 bases to trimming and J lost 4 bases; unmatched junction nucleotides: 7. CDR3: CSGGAGEADTQYF. The CDR3 DNA follows: TGCAGCGGAGGAGCGGGAGAGGCAGATACGCAGTATTTT.

The sample holds many counts of this clone. The genes are TRBV19 and TRBJ2-3; 8 bases match TRBD2. The germline gives CDR1 LNHDA, CDR2 SQIVND (reference sequence). The CDR3 extends over 14 amino acids. V dropped 10 bases and J dropped 6; count of bases not matched to a gene: 12. The CDR3 spells CATRQGGGRDTQYF. CDR3 nucleotide sequence: TGTGCCACCCGTCAAGGCGGGGGGAGGGATACGCAGTATTTT.

V gene TRBV7-9 combines with J gene TRBJ2-1, with 7 bases that match TRBD2. The ends lost 2 bases at V and 3 bases at J; junction bases unmatched: 7. This CDR3 spans 16 amino acids. The germline CDR1 and CDR2 sequences are SEHNR and FQNEAQ (reference sequence). CDR3 sequence (DNA): TGTGCCAGCAGCTTACCGGCGGGAGATTACTACAATGAGCAGTTCTTC. This encodes CASSLPAGDYYNEQFF.

The sample holds a few counts of this clone. V gene TRBV7-3 combines with J gene TRBJ2-2; 10 nucleotides line up with TRBD2. Germline CDR1 is SGHTA and CDR2 is FQGTGA. V was pared by 2 bases and J by 5 bases, with 2 bases of the junction left unmatched. CDR3 length: 15 residues. The CDR3 DNA reads TGTGCCAGCAGCTTAGCTAGCGGGGGAACCGGGGAGCTGTTTTTT. It codes for CASSLASGGTGELFF.

This rearrangement joins TRBV9 to TRBJ2-3, with TRBD1 matching 8 bases. Looked up from germline, CDR1 is SGDLS and CDR2 is YYNGEE. This CDR3 has 14 amino acids. Unmatched junction bases numbered 3, after V lost 3 bases and J lost 3 bases. The CDR3 DNA follows: TGTGCCAGCAGCGAGGACAGGGAAACAGATACGCAGTATTTT. Its protein product is CASSEDRETDTQYF.

In its sample, this clone was seen a few times. The chain couples TRBV4-2 to TRBJ1-2, with D hard to call. Germline CDR1 is LGHNA and CDR2 is YNFKEQ. This CDR3 is built from 13 residues. The germline V and J ends were trimmed by 2 bases and 4 bases, with 8 bases remaining between them. The CDR3 DNA reads TGTGCCAGCAGCCAATCCACAGCCTATGGCTACACCTTC. Its translation is CASSQSTAYGYTF.

The chain is built from TRBV28 and TRBJ1-2; D is unresolved. Between the trimmed V and J ends, which lost 5 bases and 5 bases, there was a span of 24 bases. There are 17 residues in the CDR3. Germline CDR1 MDHEN, CDR2 SYDVKM. DNA of the CDR3: TGTGCCAGCAGTCTCAACCCCCGACGGAACCCGACTTATGGCTACACCTTC. Protein product: CASSLNPRRNPTYGYTF.

The rearrangement uses TRBV6-5 and TRBJ2-5; 9 bases are a match to TRBD1. Trimming cost V 5 bases and J 7 bases; bases outside gene matches: 8. Germline CDR1 MNHEY, CDR2 SVGAGI. The length of the CDR3 is 14 residues. The CDR3, as DNA: TGTGCCAGCAGTCCGAGGACAGGGGAAGGGACCCAGTACTTC. This gives the protein CASSPRTGEGTQYF.

The chain uses TRBV6-6 and TRBJ2-7; D possibly corresponds to TRBD2 (7 bases). Germline V gives CDR1 MNHNY, CDR2 SVGAGI (reference sequence). V lost 7 bases, J lost 2 bases, and 21 bases lay in between. The CDR3 is made up of 16 amino acids. CDR3 residues: CASTDLGGLRPYEQYF. DNA of the CDR3: TGTGCCAGCACGGACTTGGGGGGGCTCAGACCCTACGAGCAGTACTTC.

The genes are TRBV7-9 and TRBJ2-5, with D possibly being TRBD1 (5 bases). The CDR3 length is 14 residues. Germline loops: CDR1 SEHNR, CDR2 FQNEAQ (reference sequence). V was trimmed by 1 base and J by 2 bases, leaving 8 bases between them. This chain's CDR3 is CASSLVQVQETQYF. The CDR3 DNA sequence: TGTGCCAGCAGCTTAGTACAGGTGCAAGAGACCCAGTACTTC.

The chain couples TRBV5-4 to TRBJ1-1, with a tentative D call TRBD1 (6 bases). Trimming left V 2 bases short and J 7 bases short, with 12 bases between. The germline gives CDR1 SGHNT, CDR2 YYREEE (reference sequence). This CDR3 has 13 residues. The CDR3: CASSFREGVEAFF. The CDR3 region has the DNA TGTGCCAGCAGCTTCCGGGAGGGGGTTGAAGCTTTCTTT.

The rearrangement uses TRBV27 and TRBJ1-2; possibly TRBD1 for D (5 bases). Germline-derived CDR1 and CDR2 are MNHEY and SMNVEV (reference sequence). Trimming removed 6 bases from V and 4 bases from J, with 6 bases in between. The CDR3 sequence is 11 residues long. CDR3 loop: CASRTAYGYTF. The CDR3 nucleotides read TGTGCCAGCAGGACAGCCTATGGCTACACCTTC.

Here the CDR3 reads CASSLLGTSGGQETQYF. As DNA, the CDR3 is TGCGCCAGCAGCTTGCTAGGGACTAGCGGGGGTCAAGAGACCCAGTACTTC. The chain carries TRBV5-1 and TRBJ2-5; 14 bases match TRBD2. Losses at the gene ends were 1 base for V and 2 bases for J; bases not matched to a gene: 4. CDR1 and CDR2 (germline): SGHRS, YFSETQ. The CDR3 totals 17 residues.

The rearrangement links TRBV9 to TRBJ2-7, with D perhaps matching TRBD1 (5 bases). Germline CDR1 and CDR2: SGDLS and YYNGEE. V was clipped by 0 bases and J by 7 bases, with 20 bases between them. CDR3 length equals 16 residues. CDR3 in amino acids: CASSVAIQVPPVEQYF. The CDR3 nucleotides are TGTGCCAGCAGCGTAGCTATACAGGTCCCTCCGGTTGAGCAGTACTTC.

J is TRBJ2-3 and V is TRBV13; possibly TRBD1 for D (7 bases). Trimming removed 5 bases at V and 0 bases at J, with 12 bases between. CDR3 length: 15 residues. Germline CDR1 is PRHDT and CDR2 is FYEKMQ (reference sequence). CDR3 sequence reads: CASSPRDSSTDTQYF. The DNA of the CDR3 is TGTGCCAGCAGCCCGCGGGACAGTAGCACAGATACGCAGTATTTT.

This chain links TRBV7-8 with TRBJ1-1, with TRBD1 as a possible D gene (5 bases). Germline V CDR1 and CDR2: SGHVS, FQNEAQ. The V and J ends lost 1 base and 4 bases respectively, with 25 bases between them. The CDR3 sequence is 19 residues long. Here the CDR3 reads CASSLVAGRQGISGTEAFF. Here the CDR3 DNA reads TGTGCCAGCAGCTTAGTAGCCGGCAGGCAGGGTATCTCGGGCACTGAAGCTTTCTTT.

This clone was detected only a few times. The chain links TRBV5-4 to TRBJ1-3; TRBD1 is a possible D gene (6 bases). Trimming took off 7 bases at V and 1 base at J, with 12 bases between the two ends. The CDR3 is 14 amino acids. Germline assignment: CDR1 SGHNT and CDR2 YYREEE (reference sequence). The CDR3 spells CASRGGESGNTIYF. CDR3 in DNA: TGTGCCAGCCGAGGGGGGGAGTCTGGAAACACCATATATTTT. Variable domain in full (rest from reference TRBV5-4 and TRBJ1-3): ETGVTQSPTHLIKTRGQQVTLRCSSQSGHNTVSWYQQALGQGPQFIFQYYREEENGRGNFPPRFSGLQFPNYSSELNVNALELDDSALYLCASRGGESGNTIYFGEGSWLTVV.

The chain couples TRBV5-1 to TRBJ2-1, with D perhaps matching TRBD1 (6 bases). The CDR3 length is 16 residues. Germline CDR1 and CDR2: SGHRS and YFSETQ. V dropped 2 bases and J dropped 5 bases, with 17 bases sitting between them. Here the CDR3 reads CASSFLYRDRDNEQFF. The CDR3 nucleotides are TGCGCCAGCAGCTTCCTTTACAGGGACCGTGACAATGAGCAGTTCTTC.

This clone was seen only once. This chain links TRBV7-9 with TRBJ2-7; no reliable D call. Germline CDR1 SEHNR, CDR2 FQNEAQ (reference sequence). The CDR3 has 14 amino acids. The ends were cut back, 4 bases at V and 6 bases at J, with 16 bases in the middle. CDR3 in amino acids: CASSSAAPMGEQYF. The CDR3 DNA sequence: TGTGCCAGCAGCTCTGCGGCGCCTATGGGCGAGCAGTACTTC.

As regards this clone: An end of the junction differs from the germline gene, which may be a read error. The J gene is TRBJ1-1, the V gene TRBV10-1, with D perhaps TRBD1 (6 bases). There are 13 residues in the CDR3. Germline CDR1 WNHNN, CDR2 SYGVQD (reference sequence). This CDR3 reads CASSGHVNTEAFF. The CDR3 region has the DNA TGCGCCAGCTCGGGACATGTGAATACTGAAGCTTTCTTT.

The V gene is TRBV25-1, the J gene TRBJ2-3; weak D call: TRBD2 (5 bases). V gave up 1 base and J gave up 0 bases, with 8 bases separating them. The CDR3 spans 15 residues. Germline CDR1 is MGHDK and CDR2 is SYGVNS. CDR3 in amino acids: CASSESAASTDTQYF. The CDR3 nucleotides read TGTGCCAGCAGTGAATCAGCGGCTAGCACAGATACGCAGTATTTT.

V usage is TRBV6-5 and J usage is TRBJ2-2; TRBD1 is a possible D gene (5 bases). Germline V gene lookup returns CDR1 MNHEY and CDR2 SVGAGI. The CDR3 loop spans 14 amino acids. With 5 bases removed from V and 6 bases from J, the gap between germline ends came to 13 bases. CDR3 in amino acids: CASSPTDNAGELFF. For the CDR3, the DNA is TGTGCCAGCAGTCCGACAGACAACGCCGGGGAGCTGTTTTTT.

The chain links TRBV20-1 to TRBJ2-1; D not resolved. CDR3 length equals 10 residues. V gave up 8 bases and J gave up 12 bases, with 14 bases separating them. Germline CDR1 DFQATT, CDR2 SNEGSKA (reference sequence). The CDR3 coding sequence is TGCAGTCCCGACATCACGCCGCAGTTCTTC. It translates to CSPDITPQFF.

The V gene is TRBV10-2, the J gene TRBJ2-2; 10 bases map to TRBD1. V shed 4 bases and J 4 bases; nucleotides not matched to a gene: 15. The CDR3 length is 19 residues. Germline loops: CDR1 WSHSY, CDR2 SAAADI. The CDR3 sequence is CASSGPLPKDRGTTGELFF. In DNA, the CDR3 is TGCGCCAGCAGTGGACCCCTACCGAAGGACAGGGGGACCACCGGGGAGCTGTTTTTT.

The chain links TRBV15 to TRBJ1-2; tentative D call: TRBD1 (5 bases). CDR1 and CDR2 from the germline V gene are LNHNV and YYDKDF (reference sequence). With 0 bases removed from V and 2 bases from J, the gap between germline ends came to 7 bases. This CDR3 is 14 amino acids long. The CDR3 region is CATSRDRGNYGYTF. DNA for the CDR3: TGTGCCACCAGCAGAGATCGGGGGAACTATGGCTACACCTTC.

This clone turned up a few times. This sequence joins TRBV7-8 and TRBJ1-5, with D possibly being TRBD1 (6 bases). The CDR3 spans 16 residues. Trimming stripped 5 bases from V and 0 bases from J, with 14 bases between. Germline V gene data show CDR1 as SGHVS and CDR2 as FQNEAQ. The CDR3 DNA sequence: TGTGCCAGCAGCGCATCACAGGGCGATAGCAATCAGCCCCAGCATTTT. Translating gives CASSASQGDSNQPQHF.

The V call is TRBV28, the J call TRBJ2-7, with 7 bases fitting TRBD1. Germline CDR1 is MDHEN and CDR2 is SYDVKM. Losses at the gene ends were 5 bases for V and 5 bases for J; bases not matched to a gene: 12. This CDR3 is 15 amino acids long. The CDR3 sequence is CASSLDRQGVDEQYF. The CDR3 DNA is TGTGCCAGCAGTCTTGACCGACAGGGTGTGGACGAGCAGTACTTC. The full variable domain, with the rest looked up from reference TRBV28 and TRBJ2-7, is DVKVTQSSRYLVKRTGEKVFLECVQDMDHENMFWYRQDPGLGLRLIYFSYDVKMKEKGDIPEGYSVSREKKERFSLILESASTNQTSMYLCASSLDRQGVDEQYFGPGTRLTVT.

The table lists this clone with a count of one. This sequence joins TRBV28 and TRBJ2-7; 11 nucleotides agree with TRBD1. CDR3 length: 15 residues. In germline, CDR1 is MDHEN, CDR2 SYDVKM. The J segment lost 5 bases and the V segment lost 2 bases, leaving 5 bases of the junction unmatched. This CDR3 reads CASSLTGTGGNEQYF. Written as DNA, the CDR3 is TGTGCCAGCAGTTTAACCGGGACAGGGGGGAACGAGCAGTACTTC. The whole variable domain, remainder taken from reference TRBV28 and TRBJ2-7, is DVKVTQSSRYLVKRTGEKVFLECVQDMDHENMFWYRQDPGLGLRLIYFSYDVKMKEKGDIPEGYSVSREKKERFSLILESASTNQTSMYLCASSLTGTGGNEQYFGPGTRLTVT.